The TCR beta chain under discussion was sequenced for a study of T cell changes during pregnancy in multiple sclerosis. This clone has just one count. Profiled with immunoSEQ multiplex PCR; TCRdb holds only in-frame clones, not every one. This repertoire shows approximately 90,000 clones, around 94% found once; its top ten account for about 0.78%. The germline CDR1 and CDR2 sequences are PRHDT and FYEKMQ (reference sequence). The length of the CDR3 is 15 residues. Trimming removed 2 bases from V and 0 bases from J; junction bases left unmatched: 2. The receptor comes from a female donor with multiple sclerosis, enrolled in a pregnancy study. This material consisted of peripheral blood, taken in the third trimester of pregnancy. This chain joins TRBV13 and TRBJ2-7; TRBD1 agrees at 9 bases. CDR3 sequence (DNA): TGTGCCAGCAGCTTACTGGGACAGGGCTCCTACGAGCAGTACTTC. It encodes CASSLLGQGSYEQYF.